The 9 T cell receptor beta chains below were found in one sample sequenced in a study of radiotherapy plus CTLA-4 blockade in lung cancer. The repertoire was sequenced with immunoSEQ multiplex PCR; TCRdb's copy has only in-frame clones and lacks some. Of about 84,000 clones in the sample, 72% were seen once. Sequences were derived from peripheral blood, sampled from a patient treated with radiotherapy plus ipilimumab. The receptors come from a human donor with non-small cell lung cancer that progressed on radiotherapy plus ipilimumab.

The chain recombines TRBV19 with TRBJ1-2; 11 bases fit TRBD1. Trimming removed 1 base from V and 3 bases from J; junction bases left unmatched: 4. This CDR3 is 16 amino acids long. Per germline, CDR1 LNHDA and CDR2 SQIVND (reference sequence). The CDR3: CASSIGRDRGDYGYTF. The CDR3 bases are TGTGCCAGTAGTATAGGCCGGGACAGGGGGGACTATGGCTACACCTTC. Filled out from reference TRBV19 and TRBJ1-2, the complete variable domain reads DGGITQSPKYLFRKEGQNVTLSCEQNLNHDAMYWYRQDPGQGLRLIYYSQIVNDFQKGDIAEGYSVSREKKESFPLTVTSAQKNPTAFYLCASSIGRDRGDYGYTFGSGTRLTVV.

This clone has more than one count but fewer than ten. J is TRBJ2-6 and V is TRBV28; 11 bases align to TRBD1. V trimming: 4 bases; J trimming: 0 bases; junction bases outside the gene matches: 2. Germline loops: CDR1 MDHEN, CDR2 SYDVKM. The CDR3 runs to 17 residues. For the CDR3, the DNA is TGTGCCAGCAGTTCCGGGACAGGGGGCTCTGGGGCCAACGTCCTGACTTTC. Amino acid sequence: CASSSGTGGSGANVLTF.

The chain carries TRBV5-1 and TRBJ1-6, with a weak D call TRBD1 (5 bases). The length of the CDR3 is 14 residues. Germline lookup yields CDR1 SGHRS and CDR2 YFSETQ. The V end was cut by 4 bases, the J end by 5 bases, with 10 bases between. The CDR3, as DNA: TGCGCCAGCAGCCGGGACGGGGATAATTCACCCCTCCACTTT. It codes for CASSRDGDNSPLHF.

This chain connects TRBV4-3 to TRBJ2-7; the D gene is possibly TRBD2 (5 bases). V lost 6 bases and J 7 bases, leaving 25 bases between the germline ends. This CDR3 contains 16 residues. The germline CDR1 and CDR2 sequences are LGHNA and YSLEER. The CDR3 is CASSRFGLGESTEQYF. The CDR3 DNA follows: TGCGCCAGCAGTCGGTTTGGTCTCGGGGAGTCTACGGAGCAGTACTTC.

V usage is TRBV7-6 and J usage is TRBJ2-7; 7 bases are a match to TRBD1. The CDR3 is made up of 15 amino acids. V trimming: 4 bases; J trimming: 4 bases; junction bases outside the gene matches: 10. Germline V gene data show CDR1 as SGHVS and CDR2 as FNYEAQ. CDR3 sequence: CASSSNTGVRYEQYF. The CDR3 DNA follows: TGTGCCAGCAGCTCCAATACAGGGGTGAGGTACGAGCAGTACTTC.

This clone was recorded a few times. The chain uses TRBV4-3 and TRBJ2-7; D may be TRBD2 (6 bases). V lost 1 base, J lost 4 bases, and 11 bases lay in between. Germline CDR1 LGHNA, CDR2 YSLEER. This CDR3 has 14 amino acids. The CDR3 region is CASSQGPGTYEQYF. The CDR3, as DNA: TGCGCCAGCAGCCAAGGTCCGGGGACTTACGAGCAGTACTTC.

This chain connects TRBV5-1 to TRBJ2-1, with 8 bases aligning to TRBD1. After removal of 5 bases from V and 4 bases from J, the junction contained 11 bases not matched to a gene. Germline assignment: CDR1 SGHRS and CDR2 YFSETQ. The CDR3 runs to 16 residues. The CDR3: CASSFTPGQEYNEQFF. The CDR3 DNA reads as TGCGCCAGCAGTTTTACGCCGGGACAGGAGTACAATGAGCAGTTCTTC.

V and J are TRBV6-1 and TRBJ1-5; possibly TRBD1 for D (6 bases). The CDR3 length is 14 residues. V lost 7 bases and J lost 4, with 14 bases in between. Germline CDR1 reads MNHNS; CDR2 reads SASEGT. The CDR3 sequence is CASTRGGGNQPQHF. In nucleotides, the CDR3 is TGTGCCAGCACCCGCGGGGGCGGAAATCAGCCCCAGCATTTT.

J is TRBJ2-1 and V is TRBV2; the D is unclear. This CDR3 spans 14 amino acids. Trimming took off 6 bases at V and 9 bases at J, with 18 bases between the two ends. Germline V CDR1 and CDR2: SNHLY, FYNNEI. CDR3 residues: CASSSPVRTSEQFF. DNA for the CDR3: TGTGCCAGCAGCTCCCCAGTCCGCACCAGTGAGCAGTTCTTC.